This note documents a single TCR beta chain sequence. Other DNA sequences in this sample translate to the same CDR3. Profiling relied on immunoSEQ multiplex PCR, and the TCRdb table lists in-frame clones only, not all of them. The sample shows a few million clones, more than 85% of them seen only once. CD4+ cells yielded CD45RA+ naive and CD45RA-negative memory subsets. This sample stems from a study of shared clonotypes between healthy human individuals. Trimming shortened V by 2 bases and J by 2 bases, and 5 bases separated the two germline ends. Germline loops: CDR1 SGDLS, CDR2 YYNGEE. The CDR3 extends over 13 amino acids.

This chain uses TRBV9 with TRBJ1-3; D gene uncertain. The TCR originated in a man aged 18-30 years in good health. Some clones in this sample may be carry-over from other donors' samples. The sequencing sample was made of naive CD4+ T cells from PBMCs. The subset was: CD45RA+ positively selected. Written as DNA, the CDR3 is TGTGCCAGCAGCGTTAACACTGGAAACACCATATATTTT. It yields the protein CASSVNTGNTIYF.